One TCR beta chain is described in this entry. Measured with immunoSEQ multiplex PCR; TCRdb has only the in-frame clones, and not every one. The sample shows around 71,000 clones, just over 90% of them seen only once. This entry comes from a study of T cell changes during pregnancy in multiple sclerosis. This CDR3 is built from 16 residues. Germline CDR1 reads SGHTA; CDR2 reads FQGNSA. The V gene end was trimmed by 4 bases and the J gene end by 4 bases; junction bases not matched to a gene: 9. The receptor was isolated from a female donor with multiple sclerosis, enrolled in a pregnancy study. This chain uses TRBV7-2 with TRBJ2-2; 7 bases map to TRBD1. Source: peripheral blood, taken in the third trimester of pregnancy. The CDR3: CASSSGTATFTGELFF. CDR3 sequence (DNA): TGTGCCAGCAGCTCTGGGACAGCGACCTTCACCGGGGAGCTGTTTTTT. Using reference TRBV7-2 and TRBJ2-2 for the parts outside the CDR3, the full variable domain is GAGVSQSPSNKVTEKGKDVELRCDPISGHTALYWYRQSLGQGLEFLIYFQGNSAPDKSGLPSDRFSAERTGGSVSTLTIQRTQQEDSAVYLCASSSGTATFTGELFFGEGSRLTVL.